This T cell receptor (beta chain) derives from a study of blood T cell repertoires in COVID-19. As for the study in general: Sources were T cells, B-cell-depleted T cells, or PBMCs; the material itself was cDNA or gDNA.

The data were produced by immunoSEQ multiplex PCR, yet TCRdb's version contains in-frame clones alone and is incomplete. The repertoire consists of about 120,000 clones, with 82% occurring once and the leading ten covering around an eighth. The V and J ends lost 6 bases and 6 bases, in that order; junction bases with no gene match: 8. Germline assignment: CDR1 SGHVS and CDR2 FQNEAQ. The CDR3 has 14 residues. The clonotype originates from a human donor in a cohort sampled during active COVID-19. The chain employs TRBV7-8 and TRBJ2-7; 10 nucleotides line up with TRBD1. The sample consisted of peripheral blood. The CDR3 region is CASRLDRGNLEQYF. CDR3 nucleotide sequence: TGTGCCAGCAGACTGGACAGGGGGAATCTCGAGCAGTACTTC. Together with reference TRBV7-8 and TRBJ2-7, the CDR3 gives the full variable domain: GAGVSQSPRYKVAKRGQDVALRCDPISGHVSLFWYQQALGQGPEFLTYFQNEAQLDKSGLPSDRFFAERPEGSVSTLKIQRTQQEDSAVYLCASRLDRGNLEQYFGPGTRLTVT.